This T cell receptor (beta chain) was identified during a study of cytomegalovirus exposure and HLA in healthy donors (TCRdb year 2017). Notes on the research overall: An earlier analysis of about 530 of the donors reported under 300 Gb of sequence data and 95 million to 130 million unique TCR beta sequences obtained from 150 million to 200 million T cells. Roughly 290 gigabases of sequencing data and 70 million to 95 million unique TCR sequences made up an early release that covered over 550 HLA-typed donors. The genetic ancestry cluster associated with self-reported Caucasian donors included roughly 84% of the roughly 390 genotyped donors. The study aimed to test whether cataloging public T cell receptors could reveal signatures of past pathogen exposure. The study used immunosequencing to profile the T cell repertoires of some 600 subjects and linked those repertoires to cytomegalovirus serostatus. Besides the first cohort of approximately 710 subjects, a separate validation cohort made up of about 120 different subjects was used. The study combined high-throughput TCR immunosequencing, statistical association of individual TCRs with disease status, and machine learning to predict cytomegalovirus infection status. A later analysis re-analyzed previously published TCR beta repertoires from hundreds of donors and added high-resolution HLA genotyping to study TCR occurrence patterns. Rather than drawing on any new phenotypic data, the later analysis identified candidate immune exposures from TCR beta sequences and the way those sequences occurred across donors. In an earlier analysis of 550 to 700 of the donors, high-throughput TCR beta sequencing was used to judge whether each TCR beta V gene segment behaved as functional or pseudogenic. Alongside the repertoire data, information on donor age, sex, ethnicity and CMV serostatus was compiled. In a later genetic analysis, genome-wide SNP genotypes for 398 of the 666 donors were used, and that subset was treated as a discovery cohort. Every discovery cohort repertoire had been produced on one sequencing platform. Class I and class II HLA loci were covered by the typing at four-digit resolution. The number of typed donors differed by locus: about 620-640 for A, B, C, DRB1 and DQB1; about 520 for DQA1; over 600 for DPA1; and around 490 for DPB1. Because of strong linkage in the cohort, five DR-DQ haplotypes were treated as single units for association and clustering. Among about 400 genotyped donors of the cohort, an average of around 220,000 unique TCR beta nucleotide sequences was sequenced per donor, of which roughly 17% were non-productive.

The investigation overall reported the following: In a later analysis, HLA-associated TCR beta chains showed more clonal expansion and lower generation probabilities than non-associated chains that were equally common. It was suggested by the authors that the approach could potentially be generalized to other disease states and immunological phenotypes. A later genetic analysis associated a missense DCLRE1C variant with V-gene and J-gene trimming of TCR beta chains, and an independent cohort replicated the association. Linkage disequilibrium might explain the correlated functional status among segregating V segments, but an unknown experimental factor could not be ruled out. Compared with the roughly 700-donor mean, donors in an Asian-associated ancestry cluster had fewer N-insertions in productive TCRs, according to a later genetic analysis. A further reported finding was that TCR beta sequences accurately predicted the HLA-A and HLA-B alleles for most subjects in the first cohort. Roughly uniform sequencing depth across donors was assumed in presence/absence analyses, although this assumption may not hold. In a later analysis, most CMV-associated TCR beta chains were found to appear HLA-restricted, with HLA associations seemingly driven largely by CMV exposure. HLA typing was unavailable for some donors at each locus, so association tests used only the typed subset. In vitro tests confirmed that a few of the cytomegalovirus-associated TCR beta chains recognize cytomegalovirus antigens. In a later analysis, the rate of TCR association differed among HLA loci, with DRB1 alleles having the most associated TCRs and HLA-C alleles having the fewest. Most TCR sequences were seen in very few donors, while some public TCRs were found in many individuals. The cohort was sequenced for TCR beta chains only, and without alpha or paired-chain data the features that could be detected were limited. CMV serostatus was the only immune exposure information available for the cohort. Some IMGT-functional V segments, including TRBV6-2 and TRBV6-3, could not be told apart with the 87-base-pair reads, so those segments were excluded. An earlier analysis of around 540 of the donors showed that most TCR beta V segments appeared in productive rearrangements either about 90% or about 30% of the time, which broadly matched IMGT annotations. In both the original and validation cohorts, the classifier was reported to diagnose cytomegalovirus status with high specificity and sensitivity. A total of 150 to 200 TCR beta chains were listed by the study as associated with cytomegalovirus. A later analysis reported that several top co-occurrence clusters appeared linked to parvovirus B19, influenza, CMV and Epstein-Barr virus. In a later analysis, around 15,000 TCR beta sequences were associated with specific HLA alleles at a false discovery rate of 0.05. A group of highly shared sequence variants was considered likely to be a technical artifact of the sequencing pipeline. Strong co-occurrence of HLA alleles, especially DR and DQ, made assigning TCR associations to individual alleles difficult. Because counts were too low, 15 to 20 rarely observed V segments, including chromosome 9 orphons, were excluded from the earlier analysis of fewer than 650 of the donors.

The library came from the immunoSEQ multiplex PCR assay. For the multiplex PCR, a mixture combining 60 forward primers for TCR Vbeta segments and 13 reverse primers for TCR Jbeta segments was used. The CDR3 region of rearranged TCR beta genes was amplified from genomic DNA with a multiplex PCR assay. The amplified TCR beta libraries were sequenced on the Illumina HiSeq System as 87-base-pair reads. The authors processed their data as follows. A later analysis counted tens of millions of unique TCR beta chains across the 666 repertoires, and 10 million to 12 million of these chains were shared by at least two donors. Raw reads were error-corrected and collapsed into unique sequences with a nearest-neighbor algorithm that merged closely related sequences to remove PCR and sequencing errors. Alignment of CDR3 sequences to IMGT reference sequences was used to assign V, D and J gene segments. For a sequence to be retained, at least a six-nucleotide match to both a V gene segment and a J gene segment was required. A rearrangement counted as productive if the CDR3 had no stop codons and remained in frame with V and J, and every other rearrangement counted as non-productive. Following IMGT convention, CDR3 was defined as the stretch from the second conserved V-encoded cysteine to the conserved J-encoded phenylalanine. The earlier analysis of approximately 590 of the donors excluded any sequence lacking an unambiguous match to a single V gene segment. In an earlier analysis of about 590 of the donors, a V segment was called functional when productive rearrangements were above 56.7%, and segregating when the standard deviation between donors exceeded 5%. A statistical classification framework was built to diagnose cytomegalovirus status from the catalog of TCR beta chain sequences. A later analysis assigned V and J genes by comparing TCR nucleotide sequences with IMGT/GENE-DB human TR gene sequences. The TCRdist pipeline was used in a later analysis to assign CDR3 sequences and most-parsimonious VDJ recombination scenarios. In a later analysis, each TCR beta chain was defined by its CDR3 amino acid sequence together with its V-gene family, and reads without a unique V-gene family were excluded. As a way to deal with suspected cross-contamination and a sequencing artifact, a later analysis dropped under 600 nucleotide sequences that were highly shared and had low generation probability. A later analysis calculated a clonal expansion index for each public chain from normalized within-repertoire ranks of inferred template counts. In a later analysis, generation probabilities were computed with a VDJ recombination model fitted to out-of-frame rearrangements, and the resulting probabilities were checked against IGoR. In a later analysis, TCR-TCR, TCR-HLA and TCR-CMV co-occurrence was scored with hypergeometric tests, and a repertoire-size bias correction was applied to TCR pairs. In a later analysis, false discovery rates were estimated by permuting HLA or CMV assignments 20 times. In a later analysis, co-occurring TCRs were grouped using DBSCAN, with TCRdist sequence similarity added in when clustering inside HLA-allele-positive subsets. Co-occurrence clustering excluded repertoires with fewer than 30,000 or more than 120,000 public chains, plus five with anomalous nucleotide sharing. Here the immuneACCESS table is served through TCRdb, limited to in-frame sequences with V and J called. Missing clones are a known gap in these copies; in checked studies unresolved V genes cover under half, and the rest lacks a known reason. D and trimming come from the DNA, and the V and J calls and clone size come from that table. Here the sample has approximately 210,000 clones; 79% occur a single time. The ten largest clones represent 1.6% of the sample.

The cohort comprised approximately 700 healthy bone marrow donors. All cohort members were sampled while nominally healthy, although unrecorded immune exposures were likely present. The donor was CMV seronegative and was included in the group of over 300 seronegative cohort members. A peripheral blood sample was collected from each donor, and TCR beta sequencing was performed on peripheral blood mononuclear cells. Genomic DNA extraction from the blood cell samples was performed with the Qiagen DNeasy Blood Extraction Kit. A remark on this clone: Its antigen remains unidentified. Base qualities are not at hand, and no much larger clone is one base apart.

Taken from the germline V gene, the CDR1 and CDR2 loops are SQVTM and ANQGSEA. Including the terminal cysteine and phenylalanine, the CDR3 comprises 15 residues. Just the 45-base CDR3 DNA is kept, in frame starting at base 1. Germline trimming amounts to 6 bases on V and 1 base on J, with 6 as the count of junction bases outside the gene matches. The rearranged segments are TRBV29-1 and TRBJ2-1; 10 bases in the junction line up with TRBD2. The sequenced material came from PBMCs. The origin of this receptor is a woman aged 45-59 years in good health and CMV-seronegative. The CDR3 amino acid sequence is: CSVGLALGSYNEQFF. The nucleotide sequence is given as TGCAGCGTGGGACTAGCGTTGGGATCCTACAATGAGCAGTTCTTC.